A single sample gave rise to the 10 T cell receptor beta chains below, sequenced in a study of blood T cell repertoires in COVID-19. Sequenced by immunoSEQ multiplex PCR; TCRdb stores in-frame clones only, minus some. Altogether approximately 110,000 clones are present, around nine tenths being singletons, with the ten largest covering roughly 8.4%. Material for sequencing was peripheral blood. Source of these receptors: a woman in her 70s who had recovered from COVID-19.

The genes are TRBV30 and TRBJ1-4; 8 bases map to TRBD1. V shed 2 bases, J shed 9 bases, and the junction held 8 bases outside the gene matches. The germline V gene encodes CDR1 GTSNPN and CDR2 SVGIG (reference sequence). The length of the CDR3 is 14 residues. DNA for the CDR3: TGTGCCTGGAGTTACGGACAGGGCTGGAAAAAACTGTTTTTT. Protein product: CAWSYGQGWKKLFF. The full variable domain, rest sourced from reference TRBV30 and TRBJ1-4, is SQTIHQWPATLVQPVGSPLSLECTVEGTSNPNLYWYRQAAGRGLQLLFYSVGIGQISSEVPQNLSASRPQDRQFILSSKKLLLSDSGFYLCAWSYGQGWKKLFFGSGTQLSVL.

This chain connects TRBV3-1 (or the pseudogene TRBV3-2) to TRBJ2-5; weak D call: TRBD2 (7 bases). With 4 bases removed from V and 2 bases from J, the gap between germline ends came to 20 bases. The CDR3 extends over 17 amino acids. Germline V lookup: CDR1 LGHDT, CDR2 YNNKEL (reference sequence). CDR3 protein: CASSLLAGAVRQETQYF. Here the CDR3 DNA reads TGTGCCAGCAGCCTTTTGGCGGGGGCGGTAAGACAAGAGACCCAGTACTTC.

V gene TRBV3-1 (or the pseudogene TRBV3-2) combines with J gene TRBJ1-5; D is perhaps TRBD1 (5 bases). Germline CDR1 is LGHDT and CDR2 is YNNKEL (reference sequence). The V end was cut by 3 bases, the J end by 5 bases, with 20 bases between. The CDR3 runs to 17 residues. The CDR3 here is CASSQPKPRVGDQPQHF. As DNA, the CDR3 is TGTGCCAGCAGCCAGCCCAAACCCAGGGTTGGCGATCAGCCCCAGCATTTT.

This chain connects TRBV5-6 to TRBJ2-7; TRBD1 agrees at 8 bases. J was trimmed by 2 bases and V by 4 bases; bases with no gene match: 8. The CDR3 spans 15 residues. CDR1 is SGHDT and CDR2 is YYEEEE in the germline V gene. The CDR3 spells CASSADRGWTYEQYF. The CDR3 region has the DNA TGTGCCAGCAGCGCCGACAGGGGTTGGACCTACGAGCAGTACTTC.

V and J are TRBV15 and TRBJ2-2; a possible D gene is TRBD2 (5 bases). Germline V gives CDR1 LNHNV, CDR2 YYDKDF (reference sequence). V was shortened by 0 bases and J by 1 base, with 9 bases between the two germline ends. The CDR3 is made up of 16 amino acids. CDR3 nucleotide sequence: TGTGCCACCAGCAGAGAGGCCCGGGGGAACACCGGGGAGCTGTTTTTT. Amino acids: CATSREARGNTGELFF.

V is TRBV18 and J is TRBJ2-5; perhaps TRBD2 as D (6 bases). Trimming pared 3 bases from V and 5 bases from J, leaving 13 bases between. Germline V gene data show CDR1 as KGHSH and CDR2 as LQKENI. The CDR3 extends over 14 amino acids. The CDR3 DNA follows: TGTGCCAGCTCACCGGCGGGTCGGGGGGAGACCCAGTACTTC. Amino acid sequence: CASSPAGRGETQYF.

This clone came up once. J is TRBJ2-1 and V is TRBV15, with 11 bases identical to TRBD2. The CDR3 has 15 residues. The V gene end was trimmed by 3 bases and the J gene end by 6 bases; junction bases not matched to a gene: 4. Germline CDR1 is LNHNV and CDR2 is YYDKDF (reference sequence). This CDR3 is CATSRGLAATNEQFF. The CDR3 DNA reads TGTGCCACCAGCAGGGGACTAGCGGCAACCAATGAGCAGTTCTTC. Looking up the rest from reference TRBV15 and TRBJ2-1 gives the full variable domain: DAMVIQNPRYQVTQFGKPVTLSCSQTLNHNVMYWYQQKSSQAPKLLFHYYDKDFNNEADTPDNFQSRRPNTSFCFLDIRSPGLGDTAMYLCATSRGLAATNEQFFGPGTRLTVL.

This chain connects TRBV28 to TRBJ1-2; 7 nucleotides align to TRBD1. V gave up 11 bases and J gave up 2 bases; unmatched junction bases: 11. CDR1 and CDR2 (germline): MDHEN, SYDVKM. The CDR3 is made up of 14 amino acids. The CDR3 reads CASLSFRGNYGYTF. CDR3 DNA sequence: TGTGCCTCCCTCAGTTTCAGGGGGAACTATGGCTACACCTTC.

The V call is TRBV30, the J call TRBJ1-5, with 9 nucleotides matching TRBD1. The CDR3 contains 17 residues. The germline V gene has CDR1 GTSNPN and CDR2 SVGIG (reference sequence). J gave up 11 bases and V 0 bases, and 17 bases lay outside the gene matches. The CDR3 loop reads CAWSVGTGTGRWVAQHF. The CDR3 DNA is TGTGCCTGGAGTGTCGGAACCGGGACAGGGAGGTGGGTTGCCCAGCATTTT.

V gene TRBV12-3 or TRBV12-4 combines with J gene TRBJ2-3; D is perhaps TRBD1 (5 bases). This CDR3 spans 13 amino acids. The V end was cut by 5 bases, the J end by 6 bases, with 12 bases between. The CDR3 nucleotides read TGTGCCAGCAGTCCCCGTCCAGGGGATACGCAGTATTTT. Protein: CASSPRPGDTQYF.